This T cell receptor beta chain was profiled in a study of spatial heterogeneity in lung cancer. Study details: A consistent excess of beta-chain over alpha-chain sequences was detected. Overall study results and limits: Tumor mutation counts were tracked by expanded intratumoral alpha and beta TCR counts.

V was clipped by 3 bases and J by 6 bases, with 7 bases between them. This CDR3 region has 12 residues. CDR1 SEHNR and CDR2 FQNEAQ come from the germline V gene (reference sequence). MiXCR, applied by TCRdb to the 5' RACE reads, yields one record per CDR3 protein. Seen here are about 23,000 distinct CDR3 sequences, around 6% observed once, and the top ten hold 10%. With respect to this clonotype: Antigen specificity is unknown. This may come from a read error, since a much larger clone is one base off.

Regarding time point: sample taken at primary tumor resection. Donors were some 72 untreated early-stage non-small cell lung cancer patients. Sequences were derived from lung tumor tissue, sampled at surgery. The chain recombines TRBV7-9 with TRBJ2-3; no clear D. This TCR came from a male donor with early-stage non-small cell lung cancer. CDR3 sequence (DNA): TGTGCCAGCAGCTTTCGGTCGGATACGCAGTATTTT. The encoded protein is CASSFRSDTQYF.